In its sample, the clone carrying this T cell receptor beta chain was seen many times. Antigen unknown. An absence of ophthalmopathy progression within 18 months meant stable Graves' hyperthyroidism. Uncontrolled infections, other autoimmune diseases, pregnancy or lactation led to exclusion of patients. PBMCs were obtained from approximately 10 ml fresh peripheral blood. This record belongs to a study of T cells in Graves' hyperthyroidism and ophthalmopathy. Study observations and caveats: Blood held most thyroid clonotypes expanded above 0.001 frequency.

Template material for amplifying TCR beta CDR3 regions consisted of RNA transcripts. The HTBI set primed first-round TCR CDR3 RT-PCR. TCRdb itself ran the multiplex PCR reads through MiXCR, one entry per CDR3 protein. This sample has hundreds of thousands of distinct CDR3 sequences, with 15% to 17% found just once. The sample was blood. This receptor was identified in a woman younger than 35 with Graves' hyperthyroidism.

The CDR3 loop is CASSLINRVGGSPLHF. The CDR3 DNA reads TGTGCCAGCAGCTTAATTAACAGGGTAGGAGGTTCACCCCTCCACTTT. J is TRBJ1-6 and V is TRBV27; the D gene is possibly TRBD1 (6 bases). CDR3 size: 16 residues. Germline values: CDR1 MNHEY, CDR2 SMNVEV (reference sequence). Deletions cut 6 bases from V and 9 bases from J, with 21 bases between.